This T cell receptor beta chain appears in the sequencing data of a study of T cell clonotyping in hematopoietic cell transplantation. Looking at the study overall: Pretransplant recipient samples were taken after cytoreduction.

Details on this clone: Its antigen is undetermined.

V shed 7 bases and J 5 bases; nucleotides not matched to a gene: 7. Germline V gene sequence: CDR1 MDHEN, CDR2 SYDVKM. CDR3 length equals 14 residues. Points from the study as a whole: Higher Inverse Simpson Index values in graft donor and pretransplant recipient predicted broader posttransplant TCR diversity. Recipient TCR diversity dropped after transplant; expanded clonotypes rose from day 30 to 180.

Described time point: recipient sample about 28 days before transplant, after cytoreduction. Recipient blood drawn about 28 days pretransplant and days 30, 100, 180 after. This table comes from immunoSEQ multiplex PCR, and its TCRdb copy is limited to in-frame clones, with some not included. The profile covers tens of thousands of clones, with 86% appearing a single time and less than 6.5% taken by the ten largest. The source was peripheral blood mononuclear cells, collected before stem cell transplant. This chain joins TRBV28 and TRBJ1-5; 8 nucleotides line up with TRBD1. The origin of this receptor is a man aged 55 to 70 with biphenotypic leukemia. Some clones in this sample may be carry-over from other donors' samples. In nucleotides, the CDR3 is TGTGCCAGCAACCCAGGGGGCCGGGATCAGCCCCAGCATTTT. It yields the protein CASNPGGRDQPQHF.